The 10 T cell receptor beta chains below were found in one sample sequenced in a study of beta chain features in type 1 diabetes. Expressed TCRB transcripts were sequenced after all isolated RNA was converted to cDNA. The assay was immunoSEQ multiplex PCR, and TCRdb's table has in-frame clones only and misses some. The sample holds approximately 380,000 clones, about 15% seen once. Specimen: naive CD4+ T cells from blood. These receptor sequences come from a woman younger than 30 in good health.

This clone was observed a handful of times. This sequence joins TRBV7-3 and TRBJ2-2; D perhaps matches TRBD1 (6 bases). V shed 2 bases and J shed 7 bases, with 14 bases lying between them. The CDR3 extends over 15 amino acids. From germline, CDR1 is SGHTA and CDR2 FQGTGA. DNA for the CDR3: TGTGCCAGCAGCTTATCTCCAGGGGTCGGCGGGGAGCTGTTTTTT. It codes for CASSLSPGVGGELFF.

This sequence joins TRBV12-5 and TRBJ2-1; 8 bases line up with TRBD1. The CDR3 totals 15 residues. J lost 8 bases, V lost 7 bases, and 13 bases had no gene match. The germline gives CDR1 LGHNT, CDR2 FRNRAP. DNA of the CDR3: TGTGCTAGTGAGAAAGGAGGACAGGGTAACGATGAGCAGTTCTTC. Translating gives CASEKGGQGNDEQFF.

As DNA, the CDR3 is TGTGCCAGCAGCCCGGGAGGGGACACCGGGGAGCTGTTTTTT. It codes for CASSPGGDTGELFF. This chain joins TRBV5-4 and TRBJ2-2; the match to TRBD2 covers 8 bases. CDR3 length: 14 residues. The germline V gene encodes CDR1 SGHNT and CDR2 YYREEE (reference sequence). J lost 3 bases, V lost 4 bases, and 2 bases had no gene match. The full variable domain, with the rest looked up from reference TRBV5-4 and TRBJ2-2, is ETGVTQSPTHLIKTRGQQVTLRCSSQSGHNTVSWYQQALGQGPQFIFQYYREEENGRGNFPPRFSGLQFPNYSSELNVNALELDDSALYLCASSPGGDTGELFFGEGSRLTVL.

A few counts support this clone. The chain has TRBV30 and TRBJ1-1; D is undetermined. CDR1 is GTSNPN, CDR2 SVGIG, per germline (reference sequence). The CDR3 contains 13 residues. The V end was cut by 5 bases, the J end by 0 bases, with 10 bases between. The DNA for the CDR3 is TGTGCCTGGGATCGGCAGGTGAACACTGAAGCTTTCTTT. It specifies CAWDRQVNTEAFF.

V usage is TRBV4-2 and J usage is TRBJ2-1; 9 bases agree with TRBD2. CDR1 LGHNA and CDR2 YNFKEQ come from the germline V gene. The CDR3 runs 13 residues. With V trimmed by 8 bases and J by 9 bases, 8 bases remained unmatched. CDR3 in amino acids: CASAVAGVAEQFF. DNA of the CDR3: TGTGCCAGCGCGGTAGCGGGAGTGGCTGAGCAGTTCTTC.

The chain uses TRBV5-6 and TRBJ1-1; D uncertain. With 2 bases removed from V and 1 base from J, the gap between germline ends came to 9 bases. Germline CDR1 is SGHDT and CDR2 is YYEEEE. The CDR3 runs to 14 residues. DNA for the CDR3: TGTGCCAGCAGCTTCCGGGATCGGAACACTGAAGCTTTCTTT. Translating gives CASSFRDRNTEAFF.

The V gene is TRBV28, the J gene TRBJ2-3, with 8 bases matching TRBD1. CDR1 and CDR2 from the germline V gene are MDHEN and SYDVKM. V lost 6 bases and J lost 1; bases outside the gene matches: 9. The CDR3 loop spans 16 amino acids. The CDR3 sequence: CASRSAGGKGTDTQYF. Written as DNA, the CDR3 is TGTGCCAGCAGATCCGCAGGGGGCAAAGGCACAGATACGCAGTATTTT.

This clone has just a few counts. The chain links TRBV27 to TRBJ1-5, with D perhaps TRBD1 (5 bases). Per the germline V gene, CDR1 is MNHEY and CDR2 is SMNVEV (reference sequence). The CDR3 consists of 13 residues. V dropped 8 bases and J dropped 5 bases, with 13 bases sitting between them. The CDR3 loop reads CASGRQWDQPQHF. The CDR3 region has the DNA TGTGCCAGCGGTAGACAGTGGGATCAGCCCCAGCATTTT.

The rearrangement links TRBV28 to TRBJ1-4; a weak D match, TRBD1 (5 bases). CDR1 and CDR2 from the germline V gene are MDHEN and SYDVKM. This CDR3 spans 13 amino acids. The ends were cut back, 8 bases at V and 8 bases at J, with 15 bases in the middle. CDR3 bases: TGTGCCAGCTCGAATGCGGGGCGGGAAAAACTGTTTTTT. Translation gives CASSNAGREKLFF. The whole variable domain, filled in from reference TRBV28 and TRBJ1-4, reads DVKVTQSSRYLVKRTGEKVFLECVQDMDHENMFWYRQDPGLGLRLIYFSYDVKMKEKGDIPEGYSVSREKKERFSLILESASTNQTSMYLCASSNAGREKLFFGSGTQLSVL.

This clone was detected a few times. CDR3 protein: CASSYAMRTSGNGNEQFF. The CDR3 DNA sequence: TGTGCCAGCAGTTATGCCATGCGGACTAGCGGGAATGGCAATGAGCAGTTCTTC. V is TRBV28 and J is TRBJ2-1, with 12 bases fitting TRBD2. Germline V lookup: CDR1 MDHEN, CDR2 SYDVKM. The V and J ends lost 4 bases and 6 bases, in that order; junction bases with no gene match: 13. The CDR3 is 18 amino acids. Full variable domain (outside the CDR3, taken from reference TRBV28 and TRBJ2-1): DVKVTQSSRYLVKRTGEKVFLECVQDMDHENMFWYRQDPGLGLRLIYFSYDVKMKEKGDIPEGYSVSREKKERFSLILESASTNQTSMYLCASSYAMRTSGNGNEQFFGPGTRLTVL.